This TCR beta chain was recovered during a study of sequential checkpoint blockade in melanoma. V lost 5 bases and J lost 5; bases outside the gene matches: 7. The CDR3 contains 15 residues. CDR1 is SGDLS and CDR2 is YYNGEE in the germline V gene. Treatment here: randomized to nivolumab then ipilimumab (arm A) or the reverse (arm B). TCRdb's table, derived via immunoSEQ multiplex PCR, lists solely in-frame clones and lacks some. This sample has some 6,000 clones, with around a fifth found just once. The TCR originated in a human donor with melanoma. Sequencing used tumor tissue (inferred from file names), obtained from a patient given nivolumab and ipilimumab in sequence. The V call is TRBV9, the J call TRBJ1-4; 9 nucleotides line up with TRBD1. The CDR3 nucleotides read TGTGCCAGCAGTCGAAGTGGGACAGGGAATGAAAAACTGTTTTTT. Encoded protein: CASSRSGTGNEKLFF.